This TCR beta chain was observed in a study of beta chain features in type 1 diabetes. About the research overall: Sorted cells from all samples, numbering over 85,000,000, were examined.

The V gene's germline CDR1 is SGDLS and CDR2 YYNGEE. The V end lost 0 bases, the J end lost 5 bases, and 13 bases lay between the germline ends. This CDR3 has 15 amino acids. A heparinised blood draw that averaged about 120 mL was obtained once from each donor. Every bit of the isolated RNA underwent reverse transcription, so sequencing read expressed TCRB transcripts. TCRdb's copy holds only in-frame clones and misses some; the assay was immunoSEQ multiplex PCR. The sample lists a few hundred thousand clones; more than 11% were seen once. V is TRBV9 and J is TRBJ2-3; D is undetermined. The receptor was isolated from a man aged 25-45 years in good health. Sequencing was done on a sample of naive CD4+ T cells from blood. The CDR3 DNA reads TGTGCCAGCAGCGTAGGTGAGCGCGTTGGAGATACGCAGTATTTT. As protein: CASSVGERVGDTQYF.